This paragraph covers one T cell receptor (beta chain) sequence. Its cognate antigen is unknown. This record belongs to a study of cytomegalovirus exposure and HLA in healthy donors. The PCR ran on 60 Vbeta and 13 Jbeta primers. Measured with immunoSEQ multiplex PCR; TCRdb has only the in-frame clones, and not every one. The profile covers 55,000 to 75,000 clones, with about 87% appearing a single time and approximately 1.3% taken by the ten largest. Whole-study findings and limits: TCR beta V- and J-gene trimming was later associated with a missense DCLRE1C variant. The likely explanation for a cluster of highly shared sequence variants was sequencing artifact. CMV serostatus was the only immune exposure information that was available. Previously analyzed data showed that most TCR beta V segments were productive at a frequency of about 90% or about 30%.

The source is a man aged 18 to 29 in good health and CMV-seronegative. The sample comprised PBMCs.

CDR3 residues: CASSQLAGGTDTQYF. CDR3 coding DNA: TGCGCCAGCAGCCAATTAGCGGGGGGCACAGATACGCAGTATTTT. The V and J genes are TRBV4-1 and TRBJ2-3; 9 nucleotides align to TRBD2. The length of the CDR3 is 15 residues. The V segment lost 2 bases and the J segment 1 base; nucleotides outside the gene matches: 1. Germline CDR1 reads MGHRA; CDR2 reads YSYEKL.